This is a list of T cell receptor beta chains from one sample in a study of blood T cell repertoires in COVID-19. Profiling relied on immunoSEQ multiplex PCR, and the TCRdb table lists in-frame clones only, not all of them. This sample carries around 240,000 clones, just under 85% of them seen once, and the ten largest clones take approximately 1.9%. Sample: peripheral blood. The receptor source for this set is a woman of 80 years or more with acute or convalescent COVID-19. The CDR3 runs from the conserved cysteine through the conserved F or W. The D gene is left open where the match is weak. For some rows the clone size is stated as once, few or many, or as a class when expanded; others skip it.

>TRBJ2-1|-|TRBV5-5|-
CASSLGPGFYNEQFF
>TRBJ1-5|-|TRBV6-5|-
CASRIRDINQPQHF
>TRBJ1-3|-|TRBV7-2|-
CASSLLQGVGNTIYF
>TRBJ2-5|-|TRBV29-1|-
CSARGETQYF
>TRBJ1-2|TRBD1|TRBV19|once
CASSITGTGVSGYTF
>TRBJ1-4|TRBD1|TRBV2|-
CASGGNRGGNEKLFF
>TRBJ1-3|-|TRBV15|-
CATSGYRETGNTIYF
>TRBJ1-5|-|TRBV6-5|-
CASGETVYSNQPQHF
>TRBJ1-5|-|TRBV5-1|few
CASSLQGYSNQPQHF
>TRBJ1-6|-|TRBV30|-
CAWRGGDNSPLHF
>TRBJ1-5|TRBD1|TRBV6-2/TRBV6-3|-
CASSFAGTGEQPQHF
>TRBJ1-5|-|TRBV24-1|-
CATSEGGGIQPQHF
>TRBJ1-2|-|TRBV11-3|once
CASSLGPGEAFSF
>TRBJ2-1|-|TRBV7-2|-
CASSLDSGASNEQFF
>TRBJ2-1|TRBD1|TRBV5-1|-
CASSLTGGYDLATYNEQFF
>TRBJ1-4|-|TRBV19|once
CASSPRTVRNEKLFF
>TRBJ2-3|-|TRBV7-8|-
CASSLGSGHYTDTQYF
>TRBJ2-3|-|TRBV24-1|-
CATSGGERKTDTQYF
>TRBJ1-2|TRBD1|TRBV29-1|-
CSVTYGTDQRSPYGYTF
>TRBJ1-2|TRBD1|TRBV28|-
CASSSPGGADYGYTF
>TRBJ2-5|-|TRBV9|-
CASSVQGTPPQYF
>TRBJ1-1|TRBD1|TRBV7-2|-
CASSHRTGAMNTEAFF
>TRBJ1-2|TRBD1|TRBV19|-
CASSVQGAGGYTF
>TRBJ2-5|-|TRBV2|-
CASSEDRGLETQYF
>TRBJ2-4|-|TRBV6-5|-
CASSYRGNIQYF
>TRBJ1-2|-|TRBV28|few
CASSLGTTRRNYGYTF
>TRBJ2-1|TRBD2|TRBV4-2|-
CASSQVSGRNGEQFF
>TRBJ1-6|-|TRBV7-2|once
CASSLVSGGQGKNSPLHF
>TRBJ2-5|TRBD2|TRBV7-3|-
CASSASSGSQETQYF
>TRBJ2-1|-|TRBV5-8|few
CASSFRGGVQSSQFF
>TRBJ1-2|-|TRBV6-2/TRBV6-3|-
CASSYTEGYGYTF
>TRBJ2-7|-|TRBV27|-
CASSLIRRDTDPYEQYF
>TRBJ1-2|-|TRBV12-3/TRBV12-4|few
CASSRVDYGYTF
>TRBJ2-7|-|TRBV2|-
CASRLSDVTPEQYF
>TRBJ2-1|-|TRBV12-5|once
CASGTGTTGGYNEQFF
>TRBJ2-3|TRBD1|TRBV9|-
CASSVETGNTQYF
>TRBJ1-5|TRBD1|TRBV15|-
CATSRGDRGHQPQHF
>TRBJ2-5|TRBD1|TRBV7-2|-
CASSTSARGKETQYF
>TRBJ1-1|TRBD1|TRBV14|-
CASSRGTGGHLNTEAFF
>TRBJ1-2|-|TRBV20-1|-
CSARGRDGYTF